One and the same sample provided the 23 T cell receptor beta chains below, sequenced in a study of blood T cell repertoires in COVID-19. Method: immunoSEQ multiplex PCR; TCRdb's copy keeps in-frame clones and lacks some. This sample carries more than 95,000 clones, approximately 85% of them seen once, and the ten largest clones take over 4.5%. Sequencing was carried out using peripheral blood. These receptors originate from a human donor in a cohort sampled during active COVID-19.

This clone was detected only once. The rearrangement links TRBV9 to TRBJ2-5, with TRBD1 matching over 7 bases. The CDR3 is made up of 14 amino acids. The trim removed 0 bases at V and 5 bases at J, leaving 4 bases unmatched. Germline V gene sequence: CDR1 SGDLS, CDR2 YYNGEE. CDR3 sequence (DNA): TGTGCCAGCAGCGTAGACAGGGGATGGGAGACCCAGTACTTC. Translating gives CASSVDRGWETQYF.

The chain is built from TRBV4-3 and TRBJ2-5; possible D gene TRBD2, 6 bases. The V and J ends lost 0 bases and 1 base respectively, with 12 bases between them. Germline CDR1 and CDR2: LGHNA and YSLEER. CDR3 length equals 16 residues. The CDR3 bases are TGCGCCAGCAGCCAAGAATCCTTTAGCGGCCAAGAGACCCAGTACTTC. Translated: CASSQESFSGQETQYF.

This chain uses TRBV28 with TRBJ1-3; TRBD1 aligns across 8 bases. Germline assignment: CDR1 MDHEN and CDR2 SYDVKM. Germline trimming cut 5 bases from V and 2 bases from J; bases unmatched to any gene: 11. The CDR3 length is 17 residues. CDR3 loop: CASSSRRTGLAGNTIYF. The CDR3 DNA sequence: TGTGCCAGCAGTAGTAGAAGGACAGGGTTGGCTGGAAACACCATATATTTT.

The chain has TRBV7-8 and TRBJ2-5, with 7 bases identical to TRBD2. The V gene's germline CDR1 is SGHVS and CDR2 FQNEAQ. The CDR3 length is 17 residues. Trimming at V came to 2 bases and at J to 2 bases, leaving 11 bases not matched to a gene. The CDR3 nucleotides read TGTGCCAGCAGCTTACGGTTGGCTAGCGGTATGCAAGAGACCCAGTACTTC. It specifies CASSLRLASGMQETQYF.

The J gene is TRBJ2-1, the V gene TRBV6-5, with TRBD2 identical over 9 bases. J lost 8 bases, V lost 10 bases, and 15 bases had no gene match. The germline V gene has CDR1 MNHEY and CDR2 SVGAGI. This CDR3 region has 15 residues. CDR3: CATIRGASGTDEQFF. In DNA, the CDR3 is TGTGCCACCATCCGCGGGGCTAGCGGGACGGATGAGCAGTTCTTC.

This clone showed up just once. The chain recombines TRBV4-1 with TRBJ2-1, with D tentatively TRBD2 (6 bases). Germline V gene sequence: CDR1 MGHRA, CDR2 YSYEKL. This CDR3 contains 13 residues. Trimming cost V 4 bases and J 10 bases, with 14 bases left between them. Here the CDR3 reads CASSLAGGKEQFF. The DNA for the CDR3 is TGCGCCAGCAGCCTAGCCGGCGGGAAAGAGCAGTTCTTC.

This clone was recorded a few times. The chain links TRBV5-1 to TRBJ2-1, with TRBD2 matching over 8 bases. Germline CDR1 is SGHRS and CDR2 is YFSETQ. This CDR3 has 15 amino acids. The V and J ends lost 2 bases and 7 bases, in that order; junction bases with no gene match: 8. DNA of the CDR3: TGCGCCAGCAGCTTATCCCTAGCGGGCCTAAATGAGCAGTTCTTC. Its translation is CASSLSLAGLNEQFF.

V is TRBV19 and J is TRBJ2-7; 7 bases agree with TRBD2. V shed 5 bases and J 7 bases; nucleotides not matched to a gene: 11. CDR3 size: 14 residues. Germline assignment: CDR1 LNHDA and CDR2 SQIVND (reference sequence). For the CDR3, the DNA is TGTGCCAGTAGTCCCGGACTAGGACTAAGGGAGCAGTACTTC. Translated: CASSPGLGLREQYF.

This clone was picked up a small number of times. The chain couples TRBV7-3 to TRBJ2-1; D is uncertain. The germline V gene has CDR1 SGHTA and CDR2 FQGTGA. This CDR3 has 15 amino acids. Trimming left V 1 base short and J 1 base short, with 8 bases between. The CDR3 DNA is TGTGCCAGCAGCTTAAGCGGAACATCCTACAATGAGCAGTTCTTC. Translation: CASSLSGTSYNEQFF.

This clone was counted once. J is TRBJ1-2 and V is TRBV30, with D perhaps TRBD1 (5 bases). Germline loops: CDR1 GTSNPN, CDR2 SVGIG (reference sequence). V was pared by 2 bases and J by 4 bases, with 11 bases between. This CDR3 is built from 13 residues. The CDR3, as DNA: TGTGCCTGGAGTACGGACAAGGCCTATGGCTACACCTTC. Translation: CAWSTDKAYGYTF. Complete variable domain (other parts from reference TRBV30 and TRBJ1-2): SQTIHQWPATLVQPVGSPLSLECTVEGTSNPNLYWYRQAAGRGLQLLFYSVGIGQISSEVPQNLSASRPQDRQFILSSKKLLLSDSGFYLCAWSTDKAYGYTFGSGTRLTVV.

The J gene is TRBJ1-1, the V gene TRBV7-8; unclear D gene. V lost 4 bases to trimming and J lost 0 bases, with 6 bases between them. Germline assignment: CDR1 SGHVS and CDR2 FQNEAQ. The CDR3 has 13 amino acids. CDR3 loop: CASSSSMNTEAFF. The CDR3 nucleotides read TGTGCCAGCAGCTCGTCTATGAACACTGAAGCTTTCTTT. Using reference TRBV7-8 and TRBJ1-1 for the parts outside the CDR3, the full variable domain is GAGVSQSPRYKVAKRGQDVALRCDPISGHVSLFWYQQALGQGPEFLTYFQNEAQLDKSGLPSDRFFAERPEGSVSTLKIQRTQQEDSAVYLCASSSSMNTEAFFGQGTRLTVV.

The chain has TRBV19 and TRBJ2-7; TRBD2 agrees at 9 bases. Losses at the gene ends were 4 bases for V and 4 bases for J; bases not matched to a gene: 11. Germline V lookup: CDR1 LNHDA, CDR2 SQIVND (reference sequence). The CDR3 consists of 16 residues. This CDR3 is CASSNPVSGSIYEQYF. In nucleotides, the CDR3 is TGTGCCAGTAGTAACCCGGTTAGCGGGAGTATATACGAGCAGTACTTC.

The J gene is TRBJ1-1, the V gene TRBV6-2 or TRBV6-3; TRBD1 might be the D (6 bases). Germline lookup yields CDR1 MNHEY and CDR2 SVGEGT. The CDR3 runs to 14 residues. V was clipped by 7 bases and J by 0 bases, with 12 bases between them. The CDR3 sequence is CASNPDRMNTEAFF. The CDR3 nucleotides are TGTGCCAGCAACCCGGACAGAATGAACACTGAAGCTTTCTTT.

This sequence joins TRBV15 and TRBJ2-2; 12 bases line up with TRBD2. Germline-derived CDR1 and CDR2 are LNHNV and YYDKDF (reference sequence). Germline trimming cut 5 bases from V and 5 bases from J; bases unmatched to any gene: 6. This CDR3 is 16 amino acids long. This chain's CDR3 is CATSETGTSGTGELFF. CDR3 coding DNA: TGTGCCACCAGCGAGACCGGGACTAGCGGGACCGGGGAGCTGTTTTTT.

This chain connects TRBV7-2 to TRBJ2-7, with D unresolved. This CDR3 spans 14 amino acids. The germline V and J ends were trimmed by 1 base and 4 bases, with 11 bases remaining between them. The germline gives CDR1 SGHTA, CDR2 FQGNSA. This CDR3 reads CASSLGSAEYEQYF. The CDR3 DNA reads TGTGCCAGCAGCTTAGGATCTGCGGAGTACGAGCAGTACTTC.

This CDR3 is CASRRQGARPAFF. In nucleotides, the CDR3 is TGTGCCAGCCGGAGACAGGGGGCGCGCCCAGCTTTCTTT. The chain links TRBV19 to TRBJ1-1, with 10 bases fitting TRBD1. V was clipped by 9 bases and J by 10 bases; unmatched bases: 11. This CDR3 comprises 13 residues. CDR1 LNHDA and CDR2 SQIVND come from the germline V gene (reference sequence).

The chain carries TRBV19 and TRBJ1-6; unclear D gene. Trimming removed 8 bases from V and 9 bases from J, with 8 bases in between. Germline V gene lookup returns CDR1 LNHDA and CDR2 SQIVND (reference sequence). The length of the CDR3 is 11 residues. The CDR3 reads CASSSGSPLHF. The CDR3 nucleotides are TGTGCCAGTTCTTCAGGTTCACCCCTCCACTTT.

The chain joins TRBV6-4 to TRBJ2-1; TRBD1 aligns across 10 bases. With V trimmed by 0 bases and J by 2 bases, 1 base remained unmatched. CDR3 length: 16 residues. CDR1 and CDR2 from the germline V gene are MRHNA and SNTAGT. The CDR3, as DNA: TGTGCCAGCAGTGACTCGGGACAGGGGACCTACAATGAGCAGTTCTTC. It specifies CASSDSGQGTYNEQFF.

The gene calls are TRBV30 and TRBJ2-2, with 13 bases fitting TRBD2. The CDR3 runs to 17 residues. V lost 6 bases, J lost 7 bases, and 14 bases stayed unmatched. Germline V gene sequence: CDR1 GTSNPN, CDR2 SVGIG (reference sequence). The chain's CDR3 is CACNHLGLAGVYGELFF. The DNA for the CDR3 is TGTGCCTGCAACCATCTAGGACTAGCGGGAGTATACGGGGAGCTGTTTTTT.

For the CDR3, the DNA is TGCGCCAGCAGCTTGTATTCTTCCGGGACTAGTCAGGCGTCCTACGAGCAGTACTTC. Its translation is CASSLYSSGTSQASYEQYF. This sequence joins TRBV5-1 and TRBJ2-7; 8 bases map to TRBD2. This CDR3 spans 19 amino acids. The germline V gene has CDR1 SGHRS and CDR2 YFSETQ. The trim removed 1 base at V and 1 base at J, leaving 16 bases unmatched.

The chain links TRBV18 to TRBJ1-4; D is ambiguous. This CDR3 is 14 amino acids long. Per the germline V gene, CDR1 is KGHSH and CDR2 is LQKENI. V was shortened by 2 bases and J by 4 bases, with 8 bases between the two germline ends. The CDR3 loop is CASSPFPNNEKLFF. The CDR3 region has the DNA TGTGCCAGCTCACCATTCCCTAATAATGAAAAACTGTTTTTT.

The CDR3 bases are TGTGCCAGCAGTTTATCGAGCACAGCGGGTATTAGCACAGATACGCAGTATTTT. Amino acids: CASSLSSTAGISTDTQYF. This sequence joins TRBV27 and TRBJ2-3, with a weak D call TRBD2 (6 bases). The CDR3 is 18 amino acids. Germline CDR1 MNHEY, CDR2 SMNVEV (reference sequence). Trimming left V 0 bases short and J 0 bases short, with 16 bases between.

V gene TRBV5-1 combines with J gene TRBJ2-7; D not certain. In germline, CDR1 is SGHRS, CDR2 YFSETQ. Trimming took 3 bases from V and 0 from J, leaving 4 bases between them. CDR3 length equals 12 residues. The CDR3 nucleotides read TGCGCCAGCAGCTCCAACTCCTACGAGCAGTACTTC. Translation gives CASSSNSYEQYF.